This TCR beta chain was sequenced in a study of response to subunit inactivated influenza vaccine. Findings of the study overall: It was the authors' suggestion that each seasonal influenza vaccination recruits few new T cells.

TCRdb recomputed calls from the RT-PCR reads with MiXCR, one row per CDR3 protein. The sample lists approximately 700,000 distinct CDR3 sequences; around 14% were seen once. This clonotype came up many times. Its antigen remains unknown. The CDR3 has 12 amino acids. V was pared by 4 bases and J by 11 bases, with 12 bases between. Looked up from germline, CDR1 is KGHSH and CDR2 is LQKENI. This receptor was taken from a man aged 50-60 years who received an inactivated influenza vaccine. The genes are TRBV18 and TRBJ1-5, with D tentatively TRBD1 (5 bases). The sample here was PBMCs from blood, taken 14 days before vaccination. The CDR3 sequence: CASSLDGRAQHF. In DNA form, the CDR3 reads TGTGCCAGCTCACTGGACGGCAGGGCCCAGCATTTT.